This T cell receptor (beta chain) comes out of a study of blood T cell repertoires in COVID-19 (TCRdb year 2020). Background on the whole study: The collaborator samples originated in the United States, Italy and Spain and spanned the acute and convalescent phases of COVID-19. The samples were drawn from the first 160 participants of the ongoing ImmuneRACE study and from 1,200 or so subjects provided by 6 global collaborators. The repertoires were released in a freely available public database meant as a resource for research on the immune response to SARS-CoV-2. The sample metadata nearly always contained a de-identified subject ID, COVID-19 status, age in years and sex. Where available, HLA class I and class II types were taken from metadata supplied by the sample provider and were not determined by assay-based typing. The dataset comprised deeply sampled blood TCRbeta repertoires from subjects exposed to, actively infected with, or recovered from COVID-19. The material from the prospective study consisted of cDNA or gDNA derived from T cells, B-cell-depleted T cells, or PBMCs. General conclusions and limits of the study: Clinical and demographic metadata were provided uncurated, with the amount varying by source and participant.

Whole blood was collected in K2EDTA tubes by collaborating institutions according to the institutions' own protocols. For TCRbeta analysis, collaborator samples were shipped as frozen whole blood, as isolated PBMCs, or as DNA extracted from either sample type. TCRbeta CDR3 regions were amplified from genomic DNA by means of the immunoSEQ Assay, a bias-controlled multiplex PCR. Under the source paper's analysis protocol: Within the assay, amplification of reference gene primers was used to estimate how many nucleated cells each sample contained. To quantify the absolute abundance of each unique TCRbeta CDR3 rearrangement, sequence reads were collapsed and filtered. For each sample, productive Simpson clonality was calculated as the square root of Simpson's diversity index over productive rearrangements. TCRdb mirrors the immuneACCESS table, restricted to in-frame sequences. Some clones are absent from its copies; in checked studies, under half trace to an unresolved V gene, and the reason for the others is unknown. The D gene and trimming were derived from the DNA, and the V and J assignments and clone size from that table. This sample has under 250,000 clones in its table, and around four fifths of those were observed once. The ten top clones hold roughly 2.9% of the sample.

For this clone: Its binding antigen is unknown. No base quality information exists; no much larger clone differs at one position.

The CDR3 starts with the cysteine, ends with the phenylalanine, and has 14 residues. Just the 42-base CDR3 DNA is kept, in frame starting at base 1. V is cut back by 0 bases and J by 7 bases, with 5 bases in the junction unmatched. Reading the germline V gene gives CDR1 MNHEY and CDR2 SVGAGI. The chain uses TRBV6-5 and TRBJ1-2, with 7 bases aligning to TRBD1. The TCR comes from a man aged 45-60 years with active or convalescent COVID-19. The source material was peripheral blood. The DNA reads TGTGCCAGCAGTTACTCGCCGGACAGGTCTGGCTACACCTTC. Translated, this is CASSYSPDRSGYTF.